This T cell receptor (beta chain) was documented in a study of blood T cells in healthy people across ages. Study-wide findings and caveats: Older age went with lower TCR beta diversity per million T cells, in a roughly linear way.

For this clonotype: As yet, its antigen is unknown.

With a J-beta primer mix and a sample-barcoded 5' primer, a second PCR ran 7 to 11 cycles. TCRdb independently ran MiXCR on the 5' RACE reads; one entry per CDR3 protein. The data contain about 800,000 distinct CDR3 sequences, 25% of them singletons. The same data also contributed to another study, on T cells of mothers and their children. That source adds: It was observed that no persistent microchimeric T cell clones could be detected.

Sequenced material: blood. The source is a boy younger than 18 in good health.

The DNA of the CDR3 is TGTGCCAGCAGCTTAGCGCTAAGGTTGGCAGGGGACACTGAAGCTTTCTTT. Its protein is CASSLALRLAGDTEAFF. This chain uses TRBV7-8 with TRBJ1-1; a weak D match, TRBD1 (6 bases). V was clipped by 0 bases and J by 3 bases, with 17 bases between them. The CDR3 sequence is 17 residues long. Per the germline V gene, CDR1 is SGHVS and CDR2 is FQNEAQ.